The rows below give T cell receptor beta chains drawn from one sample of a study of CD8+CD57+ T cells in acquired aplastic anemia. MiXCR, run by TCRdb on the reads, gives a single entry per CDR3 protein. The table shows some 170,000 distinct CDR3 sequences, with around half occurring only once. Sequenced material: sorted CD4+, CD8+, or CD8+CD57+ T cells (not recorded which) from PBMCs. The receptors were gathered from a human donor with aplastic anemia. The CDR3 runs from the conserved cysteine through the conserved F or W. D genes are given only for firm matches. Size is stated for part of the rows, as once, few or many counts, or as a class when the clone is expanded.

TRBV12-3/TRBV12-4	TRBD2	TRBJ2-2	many	TGTGCCTGCCAGCGGGGGAACACCGGGGAGCTGTTTTTT	CACQRGNTGELFF
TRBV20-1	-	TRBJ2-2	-	TGCAGTGCTAGAGAGGCAACAGGGCCAGGGGAGCTGTTTTTT	CSAREATGPGELFF
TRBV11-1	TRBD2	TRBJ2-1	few	TGTGCCAGCAGCTCCCGGACTAGCGGGGGAGAGCCTGGCTCCTACAATGAGCAGTTCTTC	CASSSRTSGGEPGSYNEQFF
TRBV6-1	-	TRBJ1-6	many	TGTGCCAGCAGTGAATTGGGGGTGAGCTCCTATAATTCACCCCTCCACTTT	CASSELGVSSYNSPLHF
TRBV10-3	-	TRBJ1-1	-	TGTGCCATCAGGGCAGCGAACACTGAAGCTTTCTTT	CAIRAANTEAFF
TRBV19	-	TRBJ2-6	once	TGTGCCAGTAGTATCGTTAGCGGGGCCAACGTCCTGACTTTC	CASSIVSGANVLTF
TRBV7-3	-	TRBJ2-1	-	TGTGCCAGCAGCTTTTCCTATTATGAGCAGTTCTTC	CASSFSYYEQFF
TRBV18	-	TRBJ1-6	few	TGTGCCAGCTCACCAGCCAGAGAGGTATCGTATAATTCACCCCTCCACTTT	CASSPAREVSYNSPLHF
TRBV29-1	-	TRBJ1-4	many	TGCAGCGTTGTTGGGTTCTTGGGGGCAACTAATGAAAAACTGTTTTTT	CSVVGFLGATNEKLFF
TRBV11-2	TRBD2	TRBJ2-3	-	TGTGCCAGCAGCTTAGGTACCGGCGGGGGGGCCACAGATACGCAGTATTTT	CASSLGTGGGATDTQYF
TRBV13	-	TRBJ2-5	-	TGTGCCAGCAGCTCAGACAGGCGAAAAGAGACCCAGTACTTC	CASSSDRRKETQYF
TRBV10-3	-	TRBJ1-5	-	TGTGCCAGCAGGGCCGCGGGGGCCCGCAATCAGCCCCAGCATTTT	CASRAAGARNQPQHF
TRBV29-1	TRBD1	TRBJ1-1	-	TGCAGCGTTGAAGATCGACAGGGCATGACTTTCTTT	CSVEDRQGMTFF
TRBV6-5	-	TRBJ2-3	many	TGTGCCAGCAGTTACTCGAGGGGGGTTCCCACAGATACGCAGTATTTT	CASSYSRGVPTDTQYF
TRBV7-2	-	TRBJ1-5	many	TGTGCCAGCAGCTCTAAATTCAATCAGCCCCAGCATTTT	CASSSKFNQPQHF
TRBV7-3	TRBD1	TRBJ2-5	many	TGTGCCAGCAGCCCCAGGGGACAGGGGATAACCCAGTACTTC	CASSPRGQGITQYF
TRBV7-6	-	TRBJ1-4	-	TGTGCCAGCAGCTCGGACAGTACTAACGCCAGACTGTTTTTT	CASSSDSTNARLFF
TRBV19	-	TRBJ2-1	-	TGTGCCAGTAGTATAGATGGAGAAGAGGAGCAGTTCTTC	CASSIDGEEEQFF
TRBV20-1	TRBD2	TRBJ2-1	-	TGCAGTGCTAGACTAGCGGGGAACAATGAGCAGTTCTTC	CSARLAGNNEQFF
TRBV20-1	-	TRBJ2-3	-	TGCGGTGCTAGAGCCTCCGCGCTAGCGCCTAGCACAGATACGCAGTATTTT	CGARASALAPSTDTQYF
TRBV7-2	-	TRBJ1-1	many	TGTGCCAGCAGCGCAAAGGGGGGGGGGCACACTGAAGCTTTCTTT	CASSAKGGGHTEAFF
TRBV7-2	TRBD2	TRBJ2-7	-	TGTGCCAGCAGCCTTCCGGGACTAGCCTACGAGCAGTACTTC	CASSLPGLAYEQYF
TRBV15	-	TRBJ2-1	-	TGTGCCACCAGCAGGCCCTTGAGGGGCGGCTCCTACAATGAGCAGTTCTTC	CATSRPLRGGSYNEQFF
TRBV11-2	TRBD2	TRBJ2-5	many	TGTGCCAGCAGCCCCGGACTAGCGGGGGAGACCCAGTACTTC	CASSPGLAGETQYF
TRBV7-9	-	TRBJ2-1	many	TGTGCCAGCAGGACCGCAAGAGTTAATGAGCAGTTCTTC	CASRTARVNEQFF
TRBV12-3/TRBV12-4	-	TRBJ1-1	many	TGTGCCAGCAGTATCCTCCGGGACCCCACTGAAGCTTTCTTT	CASSILRDPTEAFF
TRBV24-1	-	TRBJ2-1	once	TGTGCCACCAGTGATTTAGCAGATAACAATGAGCAGTTCTTC	CATSDLADNNEQFF
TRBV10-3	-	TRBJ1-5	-	TGTGCCACCGGGGGAGGGGCCAATCAGCCCCAGCATTTT	CATGGGANQPQHF
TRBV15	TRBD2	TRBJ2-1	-	TGTGCCACCAGCAGAGAGCTAGCGGGGGGGCGGGATGAGCAGTTCTTC	CATSRELAGGRDEQFF
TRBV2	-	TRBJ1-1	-	TGTGCCAGCAGCCCGCGGGGAGGGAAGGGGACTGAAGCTTTCTTT	CASSPRGGKGTEAFF
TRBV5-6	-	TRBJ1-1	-	TGTGCCAGCAGCTTAGGGAGAGAAGCTTTCTTT	CASSLGREAFF
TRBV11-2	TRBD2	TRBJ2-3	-	TGTGCCAGCAGCTCCGGAGCGGGACTAGCGGGGGTTTTAGATACGCAGTATTTT	CASSSGAGLAGVLDTQYF
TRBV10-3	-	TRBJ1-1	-	TGTGCCATCAGTGGGGGGACCTTAGAAGGGAACACTGAAGCTTTCTTT	CAISGGTLEGNTEAFF
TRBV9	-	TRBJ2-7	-	TGTGCCAGCAGCGTGGGTCTAGCGAACTCCTACGAGCAGTACTTC	CASSVGLANSYEQYF
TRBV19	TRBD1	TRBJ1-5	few	TGTGCCAGTAGAACGACAGGGGAGGGCAATCAGCCCCAGCATTTT	CASRTTGEGNQPQHF
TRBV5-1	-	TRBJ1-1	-	TGCGCCAGCAGCTTGGACCTCTTTGGGGACACTGAAGCTTTCTTT	CASSLDLFGDTEAFF
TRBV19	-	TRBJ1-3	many	TGTGCCAGTAGTATAGGGGGCACTGGAAACACCATATATTTT	CASSIGGTGNTIYF
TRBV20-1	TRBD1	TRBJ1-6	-	TGCAGTGCTAGAGACACAGGACAGGGGGGAAATTCACCCCTCCACTTT	CSARDTGQGGNSPLHF
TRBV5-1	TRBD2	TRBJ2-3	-	TGCGCCAGCAGCCCGACTAGCGCCTCAGATACGCAGTATTTT	CASSPTSASDTQYF
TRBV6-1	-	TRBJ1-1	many	TGTGCCAGCAGTGACGGACAGACAAACACTGAAGCTTTCTTT	CASSDGQTNTEAFF
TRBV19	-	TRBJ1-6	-	TGTGCCAGTACCGACTCCGTTGGTTCACCCCTCCACTTT	CASTDSVGSPLHF
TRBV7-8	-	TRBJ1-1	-	TGTGCCAGCATCAGGGATGACATGAGCACTGAAGCTTTCTTT	CASIRDDMSTEAFF
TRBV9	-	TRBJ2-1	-	TGTGCCAGCAGCTACCCCCCGGCTCGTGAGCAGTTCTTC	CASSYPPAREQFF
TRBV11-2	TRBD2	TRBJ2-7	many	TGTGCCAGCAGCTACGGGACTAGCTCCTCCGAGCAGTACTTC	CASSYGTSSSEQYF
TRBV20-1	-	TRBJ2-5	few	TGCAGTGCTAGAGGCCTCGGGGTGGGAGAGACCCAGTACTTC	CSARGLGVGETQYF
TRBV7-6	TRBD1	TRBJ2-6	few	TGTGCCAGCAGCTTAGCGGGGGACAGGGCGGGTGGGGCCAACGTCCTGACTTTC	CASSLAGDRAGGANVLTF
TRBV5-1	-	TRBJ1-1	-	TGCGCCAGCAGTACCCAGGGCAAGGGAACTGAAGCTTTCTTT	CASSTQGKGTEAFF
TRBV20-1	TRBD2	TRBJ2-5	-	TGCAGTGCTGCCCCCGGGACTAGCGGTAAAGAGACCCAGTACTTC	CSAAPGTSGKETQYF
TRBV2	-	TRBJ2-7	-	TGTGCCAGCAGTGTTTCCACACTGGGCGAGCAGTACTTC	CASSVSTLGEQYF
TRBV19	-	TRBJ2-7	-	TGTGCCAGCGCCGGGATCAACGCGGGCTACGAGCAGTACTTC	CASAGINAGYEQYF
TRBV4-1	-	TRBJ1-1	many	TGCGCCAGCAGCCAAGTACTAGTGAACACTGAAGCTTTCTTT	CASSQVLVNTEAFF
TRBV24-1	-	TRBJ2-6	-	TGTGCCACCAGTGGAGACACTACAGGAGGAGGGGCCAACGTCCTGACTTTC	CATSGDTTGGGANVLTF
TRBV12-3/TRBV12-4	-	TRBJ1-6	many	TGTGCCAGCAGTTTCCGGGGGCCCGAGCCCCTCCACTTT	CASSFRGPEPLHF